Listed below are T cell receptor beta chains from one sample, sequenced in a study of blood T cell repertoires in COVID-19. Using immunoSEQ multiplex PCR, the repertoire was profiled, and TCRdb retains in-frame clones only, with some absent. Seen here are 150,000 or so clones, approximately 86% observed once, and the top ten hold about 8.2%. The sample taken for sequencing was peripheral blood. Source of these receptors: a man aged 55-75 years with acute or convalescent COVID-19. Each CDR3 is given with its conserved first and last residue. D genes are given only for firm matches. Rows give clone size only sometimes, using once, few, many, or a class for an expanded clone.

CDR3 DNA: TGTGCCACTACGACCGGGTGGAACACTGAAGCTTTCTTT
CDR3 protein: CATTTGWNTEAFF
V gene: TRBV15
clone size: .
J gene: TRBJ1-1
D gene: .

CDR3 DNA: TGTGCCAGCAGCTTAAGTAGGAACACCGGGGAGCTGTTTTTT
CDR3 protein: CASSLSRNTGELFF
V gene: TRBV7-9
clone size: .
J gene: TRBJ2-2
D gene: .

CDR3 DNA: TGTGCCAGCAGCCAGACGTATCCAGCGGCCTATGGCTACACCTTC
CDR3 protein: CASSQTYPAAYGYTF
V gene: TRBV6-2/TRBV6-3
clone size: .
J gene: TRBJ1-2
D gene: .

CDR3 DNA: TGTGCCAGCTCCCCGCCAGGGGATTCCGAAAAACTGTTTTTT
CDR3 protein: CASSPPGDSEKLFF
V gene: TRBV18
clone size: many
J gene: TRBJ1-4
D gene: .

CDR3 DNA: TGTGCCAGCAGCTTAGACGGGGGGCTTGGCTACACCTTC
CDR3 protein: CASSLDGGLGYTF
V gene: TRBV11-3
clone size: few
J gene: TRBJ1-2
D gene: .

CDR3 DNA: TGTGCCAGCAGTTCTGACAGGACGGGCTATGGCTACACCTTC
CDR3 protein: CASSSDRTGYGYTF
V gene: TRBV27
clone size: .
J gene: TRBJ1-2
D gene: .

CDR3 DNA: TGCGCCAGCAGTGGACAGACTCGAAGCTCCTACAATGAGCAGTTCTTC
CDR3 protein: CASSGQTRSSYNEQFF
V gene: TRBV10-1
clone size: .
J gene: TRBJ2-1
D gene: .

CDR3 DNA: TGCAGCGTTGGAGGGCGACCCTACGAGCAGTACTTC
CDR3 protein: CSVGGRPYEQYF
V gene: TRBV29-1
clone size: .
J gene: TRBJ2-7
D gene: .

CDR3 DNA: TGTGCCAGCAGCTCCCGGGACAGGGTATCAGCGACCTACAATGAGCAGTTCTTC
CDR3 protein: CASSSRDRVSATYNEQFF
V gene: TRBV7-9
clone size: once
J gene: TRBJ2-1
D gene: TRBD1

CDR3 DNA: TGTGCCAGCAGATTAGCGGGAGGGCCTTACGAGCAGTACTTC
CDR3 protein: CASRLAGGPYEQYF
V gene: TRBV13
clone size: .
J gene: TRBJ2-7
D gene: TRBD2

CDR3 DNA: TGTGCCAGCAGCTTAAGGGCGGGTAGAGATCAGCCCCAGCATTTT
CDR3 protein: CASSLRAGRDQPQHF
V gene: TRBV7-3
clone size: once
J gene: TRBJ1-5
D gene: .

CDR3 DNA: TGTGCCAGCAGCATAGGCCTTTGGGGGCCGAACACCGGGGAGCTGTTTTTT
CDR3 protein: CASSIGLWGPNTGELFF
V gene: TRBV7-9
clone size: few
J gene: TRBJ2-2
D gene: .

CDR3 DNA: TGTGCCAGCAGCTCTAGGCCCCGGGGGGGAGGCCGCACAGATACGCAGTATTTT
CDR3 protein: CASSSRPRGGGRTDTQYF
V gene: TRBV5-4
clone size: .
J gene: TRBJ2-3
D gene: TRBD2

CDR3 DNA: TGTGCCAGCAGCGCCGGACAGATTAATTCACCCCTCCACTTT
CDR3 protein: CASSAGQINSPLHF
V gene: TRBV9
clone size: .
J gene: TRBJ1-6
D gene: .

CDR3 DNA: TGTGCCAGCAGCTTAGAGAGGGTCGCTGAAGCTTTCTTT
CDR3 protein: CASSLERVAEAFF
V gene: TRBV7-6
clone size: .
J gene: TRBJ1-1
D gene: .

CDR3 DNA: TGTGCCAGCAGCTCCCCTCGGGGACAGCGGCCTGCAGCGCCAGATACGCAGTATTTT
CDR3 protein: CASSSPRGQRPAAPDTQYF
V gene: TRBV11-2
clone size: .
J gene: TRBJ2-3
D gene: TRBD1

CDR3 DNA: TGTGCCAGCAGTTCGCCCGGTTATGGCTACACCTTC
CDR3 protein: CASSSPGYGYTF
V gene: TRBV6-5
clone size: few
J gene: TRBJ1-2
D gene: .

CDR3 DNA: TGCGCCAGCAGGGAGGGACTAGCTCAACGCACAGATACGCAGTATTTT
CDR3 protein: CASREGLAQRTDTQYF
V gene: TRBV5-1
clone size: .
J gene: TRBJ2-3
D gene: TRBD2

CDR3 DNA: TGTGCCAGCAGCACCGGGACAGGGACCCATGAGCAGTTCTTC
CDR3 protein: CASSTGTGTHEQFF
V gene: TRBV5-8
clone size: .
J gene: TRBJ2-1
D gene: TRBD1

CDR3 DNA: TGTGCCAGCAGCCAAGATTTTAGGACAGGGGGACTGAGGGACGAGCAGTACTTC
CDR3 protein: CASSQDFRTGGLRDEQYF
V gene: TRBV3-1/TRBV3-2
clone size: .
J gene: TRBJ2-7
D gene: TRBD1

CDR3 DNA: TGTGCCAGCAGTTCCCTAGGGAGCGGGAGTAGTAATGAGCAGTTCTTC
CDR3 protein: CASSSLGSGSSNEQFF
V gene: TRBV27
clone size: once
J gene: TRBJ2-1
D gene: TRBD2

CDR3 DNA: TGTGCCAGTAGTCCACTCCGGGACAGGGGGGTGAATCAGCCCCAGCATTTT
CDR3 protein: CASSPLRDRGVNQPQHF
V gene: TRBV19
clone size: .
J gene: TRBJ1-5
D gene: TRBD1

CDR3 DNA: TGCGCCAGCAGCTTGAAAAGCGATTCACCCCTCCACTTT
CDR3 protein: CASSLKSDSPLHF
V gene: TRBV5-1
clone size: .
J gene: TRBJ1-6
D gene: .

CDR3 DNA: TGTGCCAGCAGCGTTCAGGCGAACACCGGGGAGCTGTTTTTT
CDR3 protein: CASSVQANTGELFF
V gene: TRBV6-4
clone size: .
J gene: TRBJ2-2
D gene: .

CDR3 DNA: TGTGCCAGCAGAGAGCAGGGGGCGATACCAAACATTCAGTACTTC
CDR3 protein: CASREQGAIPNIQYF
V gene: TRBV2
clone size: .
J gene: TRBJ2-4
D gene: TRBD1

CDR3 DNA: TGTGCCAGCTCACCACCGGGCGCCGGGGCCGGGGAGCTGTTTTTT
CDR3 protein: CASSPPGAGAGELFF
V gene: TRBV18
clone size: once
J gene: TRBJ2-2
D gene: .

CDR3 DNA: TGTGCCAGCAGTAAATTAAGCGGGAGGGCCAACGGGGAGCTGTTTTTT
CDR3 protein: CASSKLSGRANGELFF
V gene: TRBV2
clone size: .
J gene: TRBJ2-2
D gene: TRBD2

CDR3 DNA: TGCGCCAGCAGCCAAGGACTAGCGGGGACCTACGAGCAGTACTTC
CDR3 protein: CASSQGLAGTYEQYF
V gene: TRBV4-1
clone size: .
J gene: TRBJ2-7
D gene: TRBD2

CDR3 DNA: TGTGCCAGCTCACCTATGGACAGGGGGATAAGCGACGAGCAGTACTTC
CDR3 protein: CASSPMDRGISDEQYF
V gene: TRBV18
clone size: .
J gene: TRBJ2-7
D gene: TRBD1

CDR3 DNA: TGTGCCAGCAGCTTGGGGGGCGACGTTTACGAGCAGTACTTC
CDR3 protein: CASSLGGDVYEQYF
V gene: TRBV5-6
clone size: .
J gene: TRBJ2-7
D gene: .

CDR3 DNA: TGCGCCAGCAGCCTTCCTCTAGCGGGGGATTACAATGAGCAGTTCTTC
CDR3 protein: CASSLPLAGDYNEQFF
V gene: TRBV5-1
clone size: .
J gene: TRBJ2-1
D gene: TRBD2

CDR3 DNA: TGTGCCAGCAGCCAAGATCCCAGGGCCGGACAGCCCCAGCATTTT
CDR3 protein: CASSQDPRAGQPQHF
V gene: TRBV3-1/TRBV3-2
clone size: few
J gene: TRBJ1-5
D gene: .

CDR3 DNA: TGTGCCTGGAGTGCGGACAACTCTGGGGCCAACGTCCTGACTTTC
CDR3 protein: CAWSADNSGANVLTF
V gene: TRBV30
clone size: .
J gene: TRBJ2-6
D gene: .

CDR3 DNA: TGCGCCAGCAGCGACGACAGGGCCGGAAACACCATATATTTT
CDR3 protein: CASSDDRAGNTIYF
V gene: TRBV5-1
clone size: .
J gene: TRBJ1-3
D gene: TRBD1

CDR3 DNA: TGTGCCAGCAGCCCTTTGGGGGGGGCGTACAATGAGCAGTTCTTC
CDR3 protein: CASSPLGGAYNEQFF
V gene: TRBV7-2
clone size: .
J gene: TRBJ2-1
D gene: .

CDR3 DNA: TGTGCCAGCAGTCTGAAACCTCACCGGGGGGAGAGCACAGATACGCAGTATTTT
CDR3 protein: CASSLKPHRGESTDTQYF
V gene: TRBV6-4
clone size: .
J gene: TRBJ2-3
D gene: TRBD2

CDR3 DNA: TGTGCCAGCAGCGTAGGGATAGCGGGAGGATCCCAAGAGACCCAGTACTTC
CDR3 protein: CASSVGIAGGSQETQYF
V gene: TRBV9
clone size: .
J gene: TRBJ2-5
D gene: TRBD2

CDR3 DNA: TGTGCCAGCAGTCCAGGACAGGGGACAATCTATGGCTACACCTTC
CDR3 protein: CASSPGQGTIYGYTF
V gene: TRBV28
clone size: .
J gene: TRBJ1-2
D gene: TRBD1

CDR3 DNA: TGTGCCAGCTCTAGGAAGGGGTACGAGCAGTTCTTC
CDR3 protein: CASSRKGYEQFF
V gene: TRBV3-1/TRBV3-2
clone size: .
J gene: TRBJ2-1
D gene: .

CDR3 DNA: TGTGCCAGTAGTTTCTGGACAGGAACAAGCAATCAGCCCCAGCATTTT
CDR3 protein: CASSFWTGTSNQPQHF
V gene: TRBV19
clone size: .
J gene: TRBJ1-5
D gene: TRBD1

CDR3 DNA: TGTGCCAGCAGCCTCCGCAATCCAGGGTCTCTAGCCAAAAACATTCAGTACTTC
CDR3 protein: CASSLRNPGSLAKNIQYF
V gene: TRBV21-1
clone size: .
J gene: TRBJ2-4
D gene: .

CDR3 DNA: TGTGCCAGCAGTGAAAGTAAGGGGTGGACTGGAAACACCATATATTTT
CDR3 protein: CASSESKGWTGNTIYF
V gene: TRBV25-1
clone size: once
J gene: TRBJ1-3
D gene: .

CDR3 DNA: TGTGCCAGTAGTATCAGGGGGCGCCCCGAGCAGTACTTC
CDR3 protein: CASSIRGRPEQYF
V gene: TRBV19
clone size: .
J gene: TRBJ2-7
D gene: TRBD1

CDR3 DNA: TGTGCCAGCAGCTTAGCGAAATCGCTAGCGGTAGCCAAAAACATTCAGTACTTC
CDR3 protein: CASSLAKSLAVAKNIQYF
V gene: TRBV7-2
clone size: .
J gene: TRBJ2-4
D gene: TRBD2

CDR3 DNA: TGTGCCAGCAGCCGTCAGGCCCAGTACTTC
CDR3 protein: CASSRQAQYF
V gene: TRBV14
clone size: once
J gene: TRBJ2-5
D gene: .

CDR3 DNA: TGTGCCAGCTCACCACCGGGCTCAGATACGCAGTATTTT
CDR3 protein: CASSPPGSDTQYF
V gene: TRBV18
clone size: .
J gene: TRBJ2-3
D gene: .

CDR3 DNA: TGTGCCAGCAGGCAGGGGGCGGATCAGCCCCAGCATTTT
CDR3 protein: CASRQGADQPQHF
V gene: TRBV2
clone size: .
J gene: TRBJ1-5
D gene: TRBD1

CDR3 DNA: TGCGCCAGCAGCCAATATGGCCAGGGGGAGCAGTACTTC
CDR3 protein: CASSQYGQGEQYF
V gene: TRBV4-1
clone size: once
J gene: TRBJ2-7
D gene: .